This is a list of T cell receptor beta chains from one sample in a study of cytomegalovirus exposure and HLA in healthy donors. Measured with immunoSEQ multiplex PCR; TCRdb has only the in-frame clones, and not every one. The sample includes 150,000 or so clones, 80% seen only once; the top ten take under 15%. Sequenced sample: PBMCs. All receptors derive from a woman in her forties in good health and CMV-seronegative. CDR3s include the opening cysteine and the closing phenylalanine or tryptophan. A D gene is named only where the DNA matches it firmly. Expanded clones get a size class; other rows say once, few or many, or leave the size out.

v_gene: TRBV7-9; d_gene: TRBD1; j_gene: TRBJ1-2; abundance: once; CDR3aa: CSSNTGQGSVGYTF; CDR3nt: TGTTCCTCCAATACGGGACAGGGATCGGTTGGCTACACCTTC
v_gene: TRBV7-8; d_gene: NA; j_gene: TRBJ1-5; abundance: NA; CDR3aa: CASSLDQGVVGAGSEPQHF; CDR3nt: TGTGCCAGCAGCTTAGATCAGGGTGTCGTGGGGGCTGGTTCTGAGCCCCAGCATTTT
v_gene: TRBV1; d_gene: NA; j_gene: TRBJ2-3; abundance: NA; CDR3aa: CTSSPRGPGSGDTQYF; CDR3nt: TGCACCAGCAGTCCCCGAGGACCAGGATCGGGGGATACGCAGTATTTT
v_gene: TRBV9; d_gene: NA; j_gene: TRBJ2-2; abundance: NA; CDR3aa: CASSAQTGSWRELFF; CDR3nt: TGTGCCAGCAGCGCCCAGACTGGGAGTTGGCGGGAGCTGTTTTTT
v_gene: TRBV4-1; d_gene: NA; j_gene: TRBJ2-2; abundance: NA; CDR3aa: CASSHNSKLYTGELFF; CDR3nt: TGCGCCAGCAGCCATAATAGTAAACTCTACACCGGGGAGCTGTTTTTT
v_gene: TRBV7-3; d_gene: NA; j_gene: TRBJ1-1; abundance: once; CDR3aa: CASRSDSNTEAFF; CDR3nt: TGTGCCAGCAGGTCCGACAGCAACACTGAAGCTTTCTTT
v_gene: TRBV6-1; d_gene: TRBD1; j_gene: TRBJ1-1; abundance: NA; CDR3aa: CASTWTGRDTEAFF; CDR3nt: TGTGCCAGCACTTGGACAGGGAGAGACACTGAAGCTTTCTTT
v_gene: TRBV11-2; d_gene: TRBD2; j_gene: TRBJ2-7; abundance: NA; CDR3aa: CASSFSGSLEQYF; CDR3nt: TGTGCCAGCAGCTTTAGCGGGAGCCTCGAGCAGTACTTC
v_gene: TRBV19; d_gene: TRBD2; j_gene: TRBJ2-1; abundance: NA; CDR3aa: CASSIGPSGEQFF; CDR3nt: TGTGCCAGTAGTATAGGCCCTAGCGGGGAGCAGTTCTTC
v_gene: TRBV7-7; d_gene: NA; j_gene: TRBJ2-1; abundance: few; CDR3aa: CAIYDRLDNEQFF; CDR3nt: TGTGCCATTTATGACAGGTTGGACAATGAGCAGTTCTTC
v_gene: TRBV6-6; d_gene: NA; j_gene: TRBJ2-1; abundance: NA; CDR3aa: CASSYGQEQFF; CDR3nt: TGTGCCAGCAGTTACGGGCAAGAGCAGTTCTTC
v_gene: TRBV6-6; d_gene: TRBD1; j_gene: TRBJ2-7; abundance: once; CDR3aa: CASSDRGGYEQYF; CDR3nt: TGTGCCAGCAGTGACAGGGGAGGATACGAGCAGTACTTC
v_gene: TRBV9; d_gene: TRBD1; j_gene: TRBJ2-3; abundance: NA; CDR3aa: CASSADRGGGTDTQYF; CDR3nt: TGTGCCAGCAGCGCCGACAGGGGTGGAGGAACAGATACGCAGTATTTT
v_gene: TRBV28; d_gene: NA; j_gene: TRBJ2-7; abundance: once; CDR3aa: CASSFPAGSYEQYF; CDR3nt: TGTGCCAGCAGTTTCCCGGCGGGGTCCTACGAGCAGTACTTC
v_gene: TRBV15; d_gene: NA; j_gene: TRBJ2-4; abundance: NA; CDR3aa: CATSRDPRGSKNIQYF; CDR3nt: TGTGCCACCAGCAGAGACCCCAGGGGTTCCAAAAACATTCAGTACTTC
v_gene: TRBV7-9; d_gene: NA; j_gene: TRBJ1-5; abundance: NA; CDR3aa: CASSLETGGFSNQPQHF; CDR3nt: TGTGCCAGCAGCTTAGAGACAGGAGGCTTTAGCAATCAGCCCCAGCATTTT
v_gene: TRBV5-5; d_gene: TRBD2; j_gene: TRBJ2-3; abundance: NA; CDR3aa: CATRGGGTQYF; CDR3nt: TGTGCCACCCGGGGGGGAGGTACGCAGTATTTT
v_gene: TRBV7-2; d_gene: TRBD1; j_gene: TRBJ2-5; abundance: NA; CDR3aa: CASSLRQGRETQYF; CDR3nt: TGTGCCAGCAGCTTAAGACAGGGGCGAGAGACCCAGTACTTC
v_gene: TRBV18; d_gene: NA; j_gene: TRBJ2-1; abundance: NA; CDR3aa: CASSPDSYNEQFF; CDR3nt: TGTGCCAGCTCACCGGACAGTTACAATGAGCAGTTCTTC
v_gene: TRBV7-8; d_gene: NA; j_gene: TRBJ1-4; abundance: NA; CDR3aa: CASSLLNGQNEKLFF; CDR3nt: TGTGCCAGCAGCTTACTTAATGGTCAGAATGAAAAACTGTTTTTT
v_gene: TRBV23-1; d_gene: NA; j_gene: TRBJ2-7; abundance: NA; CDR3aa: CASSHIEGGGSEQYF; CDR3nt: TGCGCCAGCAGTCACATAGAAGGCGGTGGCTCCGAGCAGTACTTC
v_gene: TRBV5-8; d_gene: TRBD2; j_gene: TRBJ2-1; abundance: NA; CDR3aa: CASSVGLGSNEQFF; CDR3nt: TGTGCCAGCAGCGTGGGACTAGGGAGCAATGAGCAGTTCTTC
v_gene: TRBV14; d_gene: NA; j_gene: TRBJ1-6; abundance: NA; CDR3aa: CASSQGPAQGIGLYNSPLHF; CDR3nt: TGTGCCAGCAGCCAAGGACCGGCCCAGGGGATCGGCCTTTATAATTCACCCCTCCACTTT
v_gene: TRBV11-3; d_gene: NA; j_gene: TRBJ2-5; abundance: NA; CDR3aa: CASSLGAGVIETQYF; CDR3nt: TGTGCCAGCAGCTTAGGGGCAGGGGTGATAGAGACCCAGTACTTC
v_gene: TRBV5-1; d_gene: TRBD1; j_gene: TRBJ1-5; abundance: NA; CDR3aa: CASSPGGQGFEPQHF; CDR3nt: TGCGCCAGCAGCCCGGGGGGACAGGGCTTCGAACCCCAGCATTTT
v_gene: TRBV2; d_gene: TRBD1; j_gene: TRBJ2-7; abundance: NA; CDR3aa: CAGGTGVYEQYF; CDR3nt: TGTGCCGGGGGGACAGGGGTGTACGAGCAGTACTTC
v_gene: TRBV6-5; d_gene: TRBD1; j_gene: TRBJ2-7; abundance: NA; CDR3aa: CASSARTGTYEQYF; CDR3nt: TGTGCCAGCAGTGCTCGGACAGGGACCTACGAGCAGTACTTC
v_gene: TRBV29-1; d_gene: NA; j_gene: TRBJ2-5; abundance: NA; CDR3aa: CSVEVNSQETQYF; CDR3nt: TGCAGCGTTGAAGTTAACAGCCAAGAGACCCAGTACTTC
v_gene: TRBV2; d_gene: NA; j_gene: TRBJ2-1; abundance: NA; CDR3aa: CASKLSSYNEQFF; CDR3nt: TGTGCCAGCAAGCTGAGCTCCTACAATGAGCAGTTCTTC
v_gene: TRBV4-1; d_gene: NA; j_gene: TRBJ1-2; abundance: few; CDR3aa: CASSQAFRVEIGYTF; CDR3nt: TGCGCCAGCAGCCAAGCGTTCCGGGTCGAGATCGGCTACACCTTC
v_gene: TRBV19; d_gene: NA; j_gene: TRBJ1-1; abundance: NA; CDR3aa: CASKQMGQPNTEAFF; CDR3nt: TGTGCCAGTAAACAGATGGGTCAGCCGAACACTGAAGCTTTCTTT
v_gene: TRBV4-2; d_gene: TRBD1; j_gene: TRBJ1-2; abundance: NA; CDR3aa: CASSQDLGQVDYGYTF; CDR3nt: TGTGCCAGCAGCCAAGATTTGGGACAGGTAGACTATGGCTACACCTTC
v_gene: TRBV28; d_gene: NA; j_gene: TRBJ2-2; abundance: NA; CDR3aa: CASSSPGQRTGELFF; CDR3nt: TGTGCCAGCAGCTCACCGGGACAACGCACCGGGGAGCTGTTTTTT